One sample yielded the 13 T cell receptor beta chains listed below, sequenced in a study of regulatory and conventional T cells in RAG deficiency. The sorted regulatory T cells were CD4+, CD25-high and CD127-low, with genomic DNA sequenced. Using immunoSEQ multiplex PCR, the repertoire was profiled, and TCRdb retains in-frame clones only, with some absent. Of 9,500 to 15,000 clones in the sample, approximately 93% were seen once. These data also formed part of another study, on regulatory T cells. This second report adds: Primers: 52 TRBV forward and 13 TRBJ reverse.

Input material: CD127- CD25+ CD4+ Tregs sorted from blood. These receptors originate from a human donor in good health.

This rearrangement joins TRBV11-1 to TRBJ1-1; D gene unclear. Germline values: CDR1 SGHAT, CDR2 FQDESV (reference sequence). The ends were cut back, 7 bases at V and 3 bases at J, with 18 bases in the middle. The CDR3 extends over 15 amino acids. As DNA, the CDR3 is TGTGCCAGCACCTCGCAGAGGTATTCGGACACTGAAGCTTTCTTT. It encodes CASTSQRYSDTEAFF.

The chain has TRBV6-5 and TRBJ1-2; tentatively, D is TRBD1 (6 bases). V lost 8 bases, J lost 6 bases, and 19 bases lay in between. In germline, CDR1 is MNHEY, CDR2 SVGAGI. This CDR3 spans 14 amino acids. The CDR3 region has the DNA TGTGCCAGCGGTCGATCGGGGGGGGCCGATGGCTACACCTTC. Its translation: CASGRSGGADGYTF.

The J gene is TRBJ1-5, the V gene TRBV6-6; 8 nucleotides match TRBD1. The CDR3 loop spans 14 amino acids. Per germline, CDR1 MNHNY and CDR2 SVGAGI (reference sequence). The trim removed 5 bases at V and 3 bases at J, leaving 3 bases unmatched. The CDR3, as DNA: TGTGCCAGCAGTCTGGACAGGGCCAATCAGCCCCAGCATTTT. It is translated as CASSLDRANQPQHF.

J is TRBJ1-2 and V is TRBV9; maybe TRBD1 (6 bases). CDR1 is SGDLS and CDR2 is YYNGEE in the germline V gene. The CDR3 is 15 residues long. V was cut by 0 bases and J by 3 bases, with 12 bases left in between. The CDR3 nucleotides are TGTGCCAGCAGCGTAGCGGCGGGGGCCGACTATGGCTACACCTTC. Translated, it gives CASSVAAGADYGYTF.

The V call is TRBV28, the J call TRBJ1-6; unclear D gene. CDR3 length: 12 residues. Germline V gene sequence: CDR1 MDHEN, CDR2 SYDVKM. V was cut by 7 bases and J by 10 bases, with 11 bases left in between. The CDR3 here is CASTITESPLHF. CDR3 coding DNA: TGTGCCAGCACGATTACAGAATCACCCCTCCACTTT.

This chain connects TRBV28 to TRBJ1-2; 7 bases map to TRBD1. CDR3 length equals 15 residues. Germline V lookup: CDR1 MDHEN, CDR2 SYDVKM. Trimming cost V 3 bases and J 4 bases; bases outside gene matches: 8. The CDR3 DNA is TGTGCCAGCAGTTTTTGGCAGGGGGGAATCTATGGCTACACCTTC. Amino acid sequence: CASSFWQGGIYGYTF.

The rearrangement uses TRBV5-1 and TRBJ2-2; D call uncertain. Germline CDR1 and CDR2: SGHRS and YFSETQ. Trimming left V 2 bases short and J 3 bases short, with 8 bases between. CDR3 length equals 14 residues. The CDR3 loop is CASSFGSDTGELFF. The CDR3 DNA reads TGCGCCAGCAGCTTTGGCTCCGACACCGGGGAGCTGTTTTTT.

V usage is TRBV28 and J usage is TRBJ1-2; D is unclear. Trimming took 2 bases from V and 1 from J, leaving 11 bases between them. CDR3 length: 15 residues. Germline V lookup: CDR1 MDHEN, CDR2 SYDVKM. The CDR3 protein is CASSLPGLYNYGYTF. DNA for the CDR3: TGTGCCAGCAGTTTACCCGGACTTTATAACTATGGCTACACCTTC.

V is TRBV6-6 and J is TRBJ2-7; 8 bases line up with TRBD1. The CDR3 contains 15 residues. The trim removed 8 bases at V and 3 bases at J, leaving 12 bases unmatched. Germline V gene sequence: CDR1 MNHNY, CDR2 SVGAGI (reference sequence). The CDR3 bases are TGTGCCAGCTATCACACGGGACAGGTTTTCTACGAGCAGTACTTC. Translated: CASYHTGQVFYEQYF.

J is TRBJ2-1 and V is TRBV9; 8 bases line up with TRBD2. CDR1 is SGDLS, CDR2 YYNGEE, per germline. The CDR3 totals 19 residues. V lost 0 bases and J lost 0; bases outside the gene matches: 11. The CDR3 here is CASSVAWRVAGSSYNEQFF. Here the CDR3 DNA reads TGTGCCAGCAGCGTAGCGTGGAGGGTAGCGGGGAGCTCCTACAATGAGCAGTTCTTC.

V and J are TRBV5-1 and TRBJ2-1; TRBD2 might be the D (5 bases). CDR1 is SGHRS, CDR2 YFSETQ, per germline. Trimming removed 2 bases at V and 4 bases at J, with 13 bases between. The CDR3 is 15 residues long. The chain's CDR3 is CASSLEGPTYNEQFF. In DNA form, the CDR3 reads TGCGCCAGCAGCTTAGAGGGCCCTACATACAATGAGCAGTTCTTC.

The chain combines TRBV4-2 with TRBJ1-1, with TRBD1 as a possible D gene (5 bases). V lost 3 bases, J lost 4 bases, and 12 bases lay in between. CDR1 is LGHNA, CDR2 YNFKEQ, per germline. This CDR3 contains 14 residues. CDR3 DNA sequence: TGTGCCAGCAGCCAGCGAGACAGCCGCACTGAAGCTTTCTTT. As protein: CASSQRDSRTEAFF.

The DNA of the CDR3 is TGTGCCAGCTCACCATCGGCAGGGGCTGGCTACACCTTC. Its protein product is CASSPSAGAGYTF. The rearrangement uses TRBV18 and TRBJ1-2; D may be TRBD1 (6 bases). Germline CDR1 is KGHSH and CDR2 is LQKENI. The ends were cut back, 2 bases at V and 7 bases at J, with 11 bases in the middle. The CDR3 has 13 amino acids.